These 6 T cell receptor beta chains originate from one sample sequenced in a study of blood T cell repertoires in COVID-19 (dated by TCRdb to 2018 to 2020). The library was generated by the immunoSEQ multiplex PCR assay. Drawn from immuneACCESS, this table holds only the in-frame rearrangements with V and J called that TCRdb kept. Clones are partly lost; checked studies trace under half to an unresolved V gene and leave the rest unexplained. This sample holds 200,000 to 300,000 clones; around 88% were observed only once. Approximately 2.5% of the sample comes from the top ten. Sample: PBMCs or T cells enriched from blood (not recorded which). The receptors here all came from a woman aged 40 to 49 with acute COVID-19.

The chain is built from TRBV10-3 and TRBJ1-1; D unresolved. The CDR3 length is 13 residues. V shed 10 bases and J shed 1 base, with 13 bases lying between them. Germline-derived CDR1 and CDR2 are ENHRY and SYGVKD. CDR3: CATLPDKNTEAFF. The CDR3, as DNA: TGTGCCACGCTGCCCGACAAGAACACTGAAGCTTTCTTT.

This chain connects TRBV6-2 or TRBV6-3 to TRBJ2-2; D not resolved. The CDR3 contains 13 residues. Per germline, CDR1 MNHEY and CDR2 SVGEGT. V lost 4 bases to trimming and J lost 6 bases, with 9 bases between them. DNA for the CDR3: TGTGCCAGCAGTTCGGTAGTATCCGGGGAGCTGTTTTTT. Amino acid sequence: CASSSVVSGELFF.

The chain employs TRBV7-9 and TRBJ1-2; D not certain. This CDR3 contains 14 residues. Germline lookup yields CDR1 SEHNR and CDR2 FQNEAQ (reference sequence). Trimming removed 3 bases at V and 2 bases at J, with 10 bases between. CDR3 coding DNA: TGTGCCAGCAGCTTCGAAACAGCCAACTATGGCTACACCTTC. This gives the protein CASSFETANYGYTF.

The V gene is TRBV5-4, the J gene TRBJ2-7; D possibly corresponds to TRBD2 (5 bases). This CDR3 is built from 12 residues. Germline CDR1 SGHNT, CDR2 YYREEE (reference sequence). Trimming left V 7 bases short and J 5 bases short, with 13 bases between. Here the CDR3 DNA reads TGTGCCAGCTCCTCCCCGGGAAACGAGCAGTACGTC. It translates to CASSSPGNEQYV.

CDR3 coding DNA: TGTGCCAGTAGTATATCAGGGGGCCTTTCACCCCTCCACTTT. It specifies CASSISGGLSPLHF. The V gene is TRBV19, the J gene TRBJ1-6, with TRBD1 matching 8 bases. This CDR3 region has 14 residues. Per the germline V gene, CDR1 is LNHDA and CDR2 is SQIVND (reference sequence). V was pared by 2 bases and J by 9 bases, with 3 bases of the junction left unmatched.

The chain uses TRBV30 and TRBJ1-2, with a possible D match to TRBD1 (6 bases). Germline V CDR1 and CDR2: GTSNPN, SVGIG (reference sequence). V lost 2 bases and J 2 bases, leaving 12 bases between the germline ends. This CDR3 contains 14 residues. This chain's CDR3 is CAWSSQGGNYGYTF. Written as DNA, the CDR3 is TGTGCCTGGAGTTCACAGGGTGGCAACTATGGCTACACCTTC.